This record covers a single T cell receptor (beta chain). Germline CDR1 SEHNR, CDR2 FQNEAQ (reference sequence). The germline V and J ends were trimmed by 5 bases and 4 bases, with 23 bases remaining between them. The CDR3 spans 17 residues. The treatment is: oral pan-JAK inhibitor, 5-10 mg twice daily. Lesional scalp tissue (obtained by punch biopsy) and peripheral blood were collected from alopecia areata patients. These data belong to a study of CD8+ T cells in alopecia areata. The sequencing template was cDNA reverse transcribed from extracted RNA. Some clones are missing from TCRdb's copy, which holds only in-frame ones; the method was immunoSEQ multiplex PCR. The sample shows 10,000 to 15,000 clones, 68% of them seen only once.

This sequence was found in a human donor with alopecia areata. The sequencing used skin, collected at week 4, from a patient treated with tofacitinib. The chain recombines TRBV7-9 with TRBJ1-2; no clear D. The CDR3 here is CASSLQIHHGKTYGYTF. Here the CDR3 DNA reads TGTGCCAGCAGCCTACAAATACACCATGGAAAGACCTATGGCTACACCTTC. The entire variable domain, with the rest obtained from reference TRBV7-9 and TRBJ1-2, is as follows: DTGVSQNPRHKITKRGQNVTFRCDPISEHNRLYWYRQTLGQGPEFLTYFQNEAQLEKSRLLSDRFSAERPKGSFSTLEIQRTEQGDSAMYLCASSLQIHHGKTYGYTFGSGTRLTVV.